One sample yielded the 14 T cell receptor beta chains listed below, sequenced in a study of CD8 T cells in ankylosing spondylitis (dated by TCRdb to about 2017). The library was made by 5' RACE. The sequencing machine was an Illumina HiSeq 2500. In-frame beta chains were kept once TCRdb had trimmed the public reads at Q25 with fastp and called clones with MiXCR. CDR3 protein sequences are deduplicated, and each keeps its most common genes and DNA. The sample profile shows about 240,000 distinct CDR3 sequences; around 7.8% of them were found once. Approximately 7% of the sample is taken by the ten largest. Sequences were obtained from blood, either unsorted or a sorted T cell fraction (not recorded which). These receptors came from a male donor with ankylosing spondylitis or in good health (not recorded which).

The sample holds many counts of this clonotype. The rearrangement links TRBV4-2 to TRBJ2-3; no clear D gene. CDR1 and CDR2 from the germline V gene are LGHNA and YNFKEQ. With 4 bases removed from V and 4 bases from J, the gap between germline ends came to 9 bases. The CDR3 is made up of 13 amino acids. The CDR3 here is CASSPRGADTQYF. As DNA, the CDR3 is TGTGCCAGCAGCCCCCGCGGCGCAGATACGCAGTATTTT.

Only a few counts were recorded for this clonotype. This chain links TRBV12-3 or TRBV12-4 with TRBJ2-1; tentative D call: TRBD2 (6 bases). Deletions cut 7 bases from V and 2 bases from J, with 9 bases between. This CDR3 comprises 13 residues. The CDR3 nucleotides are TGTGCCAGCACCAGCGGGCCCTACAATGAGCAGTTCTTC. This sequence encodes CASTSGPYNEQFF.

This clonotype was found many times. V is TRBV12-3 or TRBV12-4 and J is TRBJ2-3; TRBD2 might be the D (5 bases). The germline V and J ends were trimmed by 6 bases and 0 bases, with 13 bases remaining between them. The CDR3 is 15 residues long. This CDR3 reads CASSRRTFSTDTQYF. The CDR3 DNA reads as TGTGCCAGCAGCAGACGGACTTTTAGCACAGATACGCAGTATTTT.

At least ten counts were recorded for this clonotype. The rearrangement links TRBV20-1 to TRBJ2-1; 7 bases are a match to TRBD2. The germline CDR1 and CDR2 sequences are DFQATT and SNEGSKA (reference sequence). The CDR3 runs 18 residues. V gave up 3 bases and J gave up 0 bases; unmatched junction bases: 14. The CDR3 bases are TGCAGTGCTAGGCAGACTAGCTCACGAGGGCACTCCTACAATGAGCAGTTCTTC. This encodes CSARQTSSRGHSYNEQFF.

Many counts were recorded for this clonotype. V is TRBV7-9 and J is TRBJ1-1; a weak D match, TRBD1 (5 bases). Trimming took off 2 bases at V and 4 bases at J, with 11 bases between the two ends. Germline-derived CDR1 and CDR2 are SEHNR and FQNEAQ (reference sequence). The CDR3 is made up of 14 amino acids. This CDR3 reads CASSLLGAGTEAFF. The CDR3 DNA sequence: TGTGCCAGCAGCTTACTAGGGGCGGGCACTGAAGCTTTCTTT.

Many counts were recorded for this clonotype. This sequence joins TRBV19 and TRBJ1-5, with D possibly matching TRBD1 (5 bases). The V gene lost 3 bases and the J gene lost 4 bases, with 16 bases spanning the gap. Germline CDR1 is LNHDA and CDR2 is SQIVND (reference sequence). There are 16 residues in the CDR3. The CDR3 DNA reads TGTGCCAGTAGTATGATGGGGCTACCATCAAATCAGCCCCAGCATTTT. It translates to CASSMMGLPSNQPQHF.

Ten or more counts support this clonotype. This chain connects TRBV5-1 to TRBJ1-2, with TRBD1 identical over 7 bases. Germline V gives CDR1 SGHRS, CDR2 YFSETQ. This CDR3 spans 15 amino acids. J lost 1 base, V lost 4 bases, and 7 bases had no gene match. CDR3 bases: TGCGCCAGCAGCCCGCAGGGACAGCTTAACTATGGCTACACCTTC. This codes for CASSPQGQLNYGYTF.

This clonotype was seen more than once but under ten times. At one end, the junction sequence differs from germline, possibly due to a read error. V is TRBV5-5 and J is TRBJ2-5, with TRBD1 identical over 11 bases. Germline-derived CDR1 and CDR2 are SGHKS and YYEKEE (reference sequence). This CDR3 contains 16 residues. The CDR3 DNA reads as TGTGCCAGCACCTTGGGGTTGGGACAGGGGGTTGAGACCCAGTACTTC. Translated: CASTLGLGQGVETQYF.

This clonotype was found once. This rearrangement joins TRBV6-6 to TRBJ1-1; D ambiguous. Germline loops: CDR1 MNHNY, CDR2 SVGAGI (reference sequence). This CDR3 has 11 amino acids. The V end lost 10 bases, the J end lost 6 bases, and 12 bases lay between the germline ends. DNA of the CDR3: TGTGCCACCTCAGAGGACTCTGAAGCTTTCTTT. Its translation: CATSEDSEAFF.

The genes are TRBV6-2 or TRBV6-3 and TRBJ1-1; D may be TRBD1 (5 bases). The ends were cut back, 9 bases at V and 2 bases at J, with 10 bases in the middle. The CDR3 spans 12 residues. CDR1 is MNHEY, CDR2 SVGEGT, per germline. The CDR3 loop reads CASRRTNTEAFF. In DNA, the CDR3 is TGTGCCAGTCGACGGACAAACACTGAAGCTTTCTTT.

This clonotype was recorded many times. This sequence joins TRBV20-1 and TRBJ1-1; D perhaps matches TRBD1 (6 bases). Per the germline V gene, CDR1 is DFQATT and CDR2 is SNEGSKA (reference sequence). V dropped 6 bases and J dropped 9 bases, with 14 bases sitting between them. The CDR3 has 11 residues. Written as DNA, the CDR3 is TGCAGTGCGTCAACAGGGCGTAAAGCTTTCTTT. Its protein is CSASTGRKAFF.

Ten or more counts support this clonotype. The chain employs TRBV29-1 and TRBJ1-2; the match to TRBD1 covers 7 bases. Germline V gene sequence: CDR1 SQVTM, CDR2 ANQGSEA. The CDR3 is 14 amino acids. Germline trimming cut 6 bases from V and 4 bases from J; bases unmatched to any gene: 11. The CDR3 DNA reads as TGCAGCGTCTCCGGGACAGAATCGATCTATGGCTACACCTTC. Its protein product is CSVSGTESIYGYTF. Looking up the rest from reference TRBV29-1 and TRBJ1-2 gives the full variable domain: SAVISQKPSRDICQRGTSLTIQCQVDSQVTMMFWYRQQPGQSLTLIATANQGSEATYESGFVIDKFPISRPNLTFSTLTVSNMSPEDSSIYLCSVSGTESIYGYTFGSGTRLTVV.

This clonotype was found many times. V and J are TRBV5-6 and TRBJ2-1; maybe TRBD2 (5 bases). Germline V gene data show CDR1 as SGHDT and CDR2 as YYEEEE. The CDR3 is 12 residues long. V lost 10 bases and J 5 bases, leaving 13 bases between the germline ends. DNA for the CDR3: TGTGCCTCGCACCCCGGGAACAATGAGCAGTTCTTC. Residues: CASHPGNNEQFF.

The sample holds a few counts of this clonotype. The rearrangement uses TRBV20-1 and TRBJ2-3; 10 positions match TRBD2. The CDR3 has 15 residues. V was pared by 3 bases and J by 5 bases, with 8 bases of the junction left unmatched. Per the germline V gene, CDR1 is DFQATT and CDR2 is SNEGSKA (reference sequence). The CDR3 region has the DNA TGCAGTGCTAGTCCAAGCGGGAGGGCCATAGATACGCAGTATTTT. Its translation is CSASPSGRAIDTQYF.